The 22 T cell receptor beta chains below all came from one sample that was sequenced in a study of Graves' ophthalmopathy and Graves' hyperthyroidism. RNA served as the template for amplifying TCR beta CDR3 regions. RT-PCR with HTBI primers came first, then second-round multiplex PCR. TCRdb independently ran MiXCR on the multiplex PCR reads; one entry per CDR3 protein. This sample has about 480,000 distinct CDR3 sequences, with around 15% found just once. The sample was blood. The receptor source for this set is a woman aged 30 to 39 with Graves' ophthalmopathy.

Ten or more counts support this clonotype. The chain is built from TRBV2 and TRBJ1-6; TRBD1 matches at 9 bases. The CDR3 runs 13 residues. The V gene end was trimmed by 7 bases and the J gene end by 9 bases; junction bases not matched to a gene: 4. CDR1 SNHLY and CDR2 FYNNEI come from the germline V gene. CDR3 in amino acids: CASKGTGSSPLHF. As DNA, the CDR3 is TGTGCCAGCAAAGGGACAGGGAGTTCACCCCTCCACTTT.

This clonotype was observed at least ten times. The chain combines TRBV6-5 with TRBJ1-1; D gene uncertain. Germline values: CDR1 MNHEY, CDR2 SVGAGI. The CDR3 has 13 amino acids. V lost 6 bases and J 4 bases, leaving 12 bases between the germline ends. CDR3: CASSQNRVTEAFF. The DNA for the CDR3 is TGTGCCAGCAGCCAAAATAGGGTCACTGAAGCTTTCTTT.

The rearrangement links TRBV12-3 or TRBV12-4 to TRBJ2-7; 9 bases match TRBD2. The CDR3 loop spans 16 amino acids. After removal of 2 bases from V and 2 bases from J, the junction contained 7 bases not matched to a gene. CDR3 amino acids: CASSLRRGGLTYEQYF. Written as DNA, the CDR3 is TGTGCCAGCAGTTTACGGCGGGGGGGCCTGACCTACGAGCAGTACTTC.

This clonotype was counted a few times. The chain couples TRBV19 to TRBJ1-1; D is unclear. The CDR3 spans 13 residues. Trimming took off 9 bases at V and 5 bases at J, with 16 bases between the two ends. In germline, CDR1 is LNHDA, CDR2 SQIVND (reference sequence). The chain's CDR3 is CASFGLRGTEAFF. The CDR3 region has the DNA TGTGCCAGCTTTGGACTCCGAGGAACTGAAGCTTTCTTT.

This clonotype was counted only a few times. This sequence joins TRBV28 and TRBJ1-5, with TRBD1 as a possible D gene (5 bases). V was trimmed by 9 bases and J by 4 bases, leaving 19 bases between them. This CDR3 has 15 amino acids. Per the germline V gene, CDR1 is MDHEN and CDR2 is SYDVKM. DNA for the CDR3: TGTGCCAGTGACGAAAGGGGATCTCGGAATCAGCCCCAGCATTTT. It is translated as CASDERGSRNQPQHF. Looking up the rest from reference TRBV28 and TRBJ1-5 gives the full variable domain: DVKVTQSSRYLVKRTGEKVFLECVQDMDHENMFWYRQDPGLGLRLIYFSYDVKMKEKGDIPEGYSVSREKKERFSLILESASTNQTSMYLCASDERGSRNQPQHFGDGTRLSIL.

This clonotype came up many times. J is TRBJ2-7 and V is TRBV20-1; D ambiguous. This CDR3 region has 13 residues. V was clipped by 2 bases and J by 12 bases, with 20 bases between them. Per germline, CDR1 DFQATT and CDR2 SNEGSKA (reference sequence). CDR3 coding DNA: TGCAGTGCTAGAAGGGCCTTATATCCGCCCATGTACTTC. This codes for CSARRALYPPMYF.

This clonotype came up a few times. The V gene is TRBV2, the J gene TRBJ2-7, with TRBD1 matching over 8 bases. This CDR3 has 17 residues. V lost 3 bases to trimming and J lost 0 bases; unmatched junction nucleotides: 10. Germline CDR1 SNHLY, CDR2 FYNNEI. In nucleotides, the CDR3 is TGTGCCAGCAGTGACGACAGGGGCGCTGGGAGCTCCTACGAGCAGTACTTC. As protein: CASSDDRGAGSSYEQYF.

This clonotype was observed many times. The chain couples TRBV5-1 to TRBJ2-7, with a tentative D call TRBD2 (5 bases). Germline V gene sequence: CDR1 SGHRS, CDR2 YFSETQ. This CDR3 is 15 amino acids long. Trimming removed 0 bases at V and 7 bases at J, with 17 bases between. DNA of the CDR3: TGCGCCAGCAGCTTGGCCGCACTAGGAATGGGAGAGCAGTACTTC. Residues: CASSLAALGMGEQYF.

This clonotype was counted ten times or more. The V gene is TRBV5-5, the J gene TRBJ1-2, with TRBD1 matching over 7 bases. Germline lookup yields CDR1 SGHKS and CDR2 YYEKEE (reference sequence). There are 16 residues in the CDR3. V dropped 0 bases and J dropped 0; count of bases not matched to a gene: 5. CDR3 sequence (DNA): TGTGCCAGCAGCTTGGAAGGGGGCCCCGCTAACTATGGCTACACCTTC. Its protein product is CASSLEGGPANYGYTF.

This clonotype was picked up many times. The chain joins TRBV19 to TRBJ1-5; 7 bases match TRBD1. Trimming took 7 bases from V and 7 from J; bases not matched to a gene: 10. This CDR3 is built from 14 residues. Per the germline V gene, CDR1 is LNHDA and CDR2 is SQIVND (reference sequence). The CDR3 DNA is TGTGCCAGTAACCCTGCACAGGGGCGGCAGCCCCAGCATTTT. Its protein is CASNPAQGRQPQHF.

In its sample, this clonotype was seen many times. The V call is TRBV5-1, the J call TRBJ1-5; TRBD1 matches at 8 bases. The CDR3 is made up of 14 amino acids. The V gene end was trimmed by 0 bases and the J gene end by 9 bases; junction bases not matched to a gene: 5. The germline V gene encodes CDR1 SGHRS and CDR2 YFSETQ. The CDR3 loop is CASSLGQGFWPQHF. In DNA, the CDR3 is TGCGCCAGCAGCTTGGGACAGGGGTTTTGGCCCCAGCATTTT. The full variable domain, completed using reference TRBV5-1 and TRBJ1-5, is KAGVTQTPRYLIKTRGQQVTLSCSPISGHRSVSWYQQTPGQGLQFLFEYFSETQRNKGNFPGRFSGRQFSNSRSEMNVSTLELGDSALYLCASSLGQGFWPQHFGDGTRLSIL.

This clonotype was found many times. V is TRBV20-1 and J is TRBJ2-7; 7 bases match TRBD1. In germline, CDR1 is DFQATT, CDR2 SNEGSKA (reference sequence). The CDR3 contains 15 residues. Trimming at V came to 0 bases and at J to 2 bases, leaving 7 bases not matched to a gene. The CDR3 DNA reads TGCAGTGCTAGAGATCCCCGGGACAGACCCTACGAGCAGTACTTC. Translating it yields CSARDPRDRPYEQYF.

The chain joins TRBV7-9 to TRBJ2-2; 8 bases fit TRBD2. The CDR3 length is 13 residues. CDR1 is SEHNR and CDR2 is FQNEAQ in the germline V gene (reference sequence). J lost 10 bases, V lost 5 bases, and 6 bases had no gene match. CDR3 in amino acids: CASSKSGGVELFF. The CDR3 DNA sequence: TGTGCCAGCAGCAAAAGCGGGGGCGTGGAGCTGTTTTTT. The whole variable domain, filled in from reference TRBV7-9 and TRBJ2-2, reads DTGVSQNPRHKITKRGQNVTFRCDPISEHNRLYWYRQTLGQGPEFLTYFQNEAQLEKSRLLSDRFSAERPKGSFSTLEIQRTEQGDSAMYLCASSKSGGVELFFGEGSRLTVL.

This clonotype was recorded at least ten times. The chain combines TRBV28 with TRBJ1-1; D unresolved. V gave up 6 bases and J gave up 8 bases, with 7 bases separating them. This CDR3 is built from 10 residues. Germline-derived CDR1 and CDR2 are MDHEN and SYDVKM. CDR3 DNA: TGTGCCAGCAGAAAAAAGGAAGCTTTCTTT. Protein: CASRKKEAFF.

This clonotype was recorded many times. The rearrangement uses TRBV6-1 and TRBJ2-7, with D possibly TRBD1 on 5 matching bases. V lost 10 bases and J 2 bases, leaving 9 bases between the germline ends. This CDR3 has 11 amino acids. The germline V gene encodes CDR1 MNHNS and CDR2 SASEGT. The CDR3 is CATDRAYEQYF. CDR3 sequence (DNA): TGTGCCACCGACAGAGCCTACGAGCAGTACTTC.

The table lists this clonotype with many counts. The CDR3 DNA is TGCAGTGCTAGAGTCGGGGTAGTCGATGAAGCTTTCTTT. It yields the protein CSARVGVVDEAFF. The rearrangement joins TRBV20-1 to TRBJ1-1; no clear D. The CDR3 totals 13 residues. Per the germline V gene, CDR1 is DFQATT and CDR2 is SNEGSKA (reference sequence). The V gene lost 1 base and the J gene lost 7 bases, with 13 bases spanning the gap.

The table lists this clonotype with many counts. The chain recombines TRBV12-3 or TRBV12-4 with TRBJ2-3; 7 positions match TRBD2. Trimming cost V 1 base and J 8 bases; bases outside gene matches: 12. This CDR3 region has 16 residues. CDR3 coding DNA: TGTGCCAGCAGTTTAGGGCCCGGACTAGTCGGTACTACGCAGTATTTT. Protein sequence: CASSLGPGLVGTTQYF.

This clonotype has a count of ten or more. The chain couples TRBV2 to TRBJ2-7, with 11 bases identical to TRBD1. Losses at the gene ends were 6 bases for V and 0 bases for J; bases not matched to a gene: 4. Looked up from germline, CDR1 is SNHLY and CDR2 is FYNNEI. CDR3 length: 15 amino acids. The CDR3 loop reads CASSGGQGVSYEQYF. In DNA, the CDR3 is TGTGCCAGCAGCGGGGGACAGGGGGTCTCCTACGAGCAGTACTTC.

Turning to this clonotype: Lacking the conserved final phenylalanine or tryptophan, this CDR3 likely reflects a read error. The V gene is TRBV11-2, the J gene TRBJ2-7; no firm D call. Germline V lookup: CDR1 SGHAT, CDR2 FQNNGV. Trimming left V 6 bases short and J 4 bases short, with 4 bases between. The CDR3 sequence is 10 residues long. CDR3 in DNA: TGTGCCAGCAGTTCATACGAGCAGTACGAC. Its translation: CASSSYEQYD.

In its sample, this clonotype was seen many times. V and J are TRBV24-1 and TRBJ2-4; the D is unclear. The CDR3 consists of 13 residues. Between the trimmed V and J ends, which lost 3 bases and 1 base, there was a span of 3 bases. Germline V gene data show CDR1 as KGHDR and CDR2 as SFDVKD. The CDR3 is CATSDGAKNIQYF. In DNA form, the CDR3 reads TGTGCCACCAGTGATGGGGCCAAAAACATTCAGTACTTC.

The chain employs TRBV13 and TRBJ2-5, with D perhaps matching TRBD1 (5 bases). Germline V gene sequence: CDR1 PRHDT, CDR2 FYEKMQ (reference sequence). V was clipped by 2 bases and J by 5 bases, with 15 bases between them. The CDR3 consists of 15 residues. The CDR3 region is CASSLRGDIPETQYF. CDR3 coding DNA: TGTGCCAGCAGCTTAAGGGGCGACATTCCGGAGACCCAGTACTTC.

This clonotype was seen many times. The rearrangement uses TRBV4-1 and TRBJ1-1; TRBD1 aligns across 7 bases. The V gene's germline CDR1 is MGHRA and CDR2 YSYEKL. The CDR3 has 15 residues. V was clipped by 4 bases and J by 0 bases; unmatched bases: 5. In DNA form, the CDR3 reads TGCGCCAGCAGCCCGGGACAGATATTGAACACTGAAGCTTTCTTT. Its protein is CASSPGQILNTEAFF.